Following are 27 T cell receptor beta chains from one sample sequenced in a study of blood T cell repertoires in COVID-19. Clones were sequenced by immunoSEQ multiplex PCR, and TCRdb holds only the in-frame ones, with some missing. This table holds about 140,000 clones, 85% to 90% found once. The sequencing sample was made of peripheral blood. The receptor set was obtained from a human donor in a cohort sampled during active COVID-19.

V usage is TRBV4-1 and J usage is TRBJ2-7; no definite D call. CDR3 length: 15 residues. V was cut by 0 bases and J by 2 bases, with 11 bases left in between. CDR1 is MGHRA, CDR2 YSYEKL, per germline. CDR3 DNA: TGCGCCAGCAGCCAAGATCTAACTGCCGCCTACGAGCAGTACTTC. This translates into CASSQDLTAAYEQYF.

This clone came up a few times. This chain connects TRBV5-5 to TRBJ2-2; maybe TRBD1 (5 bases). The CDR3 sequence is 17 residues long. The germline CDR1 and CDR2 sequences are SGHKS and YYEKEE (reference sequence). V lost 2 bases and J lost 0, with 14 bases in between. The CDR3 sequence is CASSFRGANANTGELFF. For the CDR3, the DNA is TGTGCCAGCAGCTTTAGGGGCGCCAACGCGAACACCGGGGAGCTGTTTTTT.

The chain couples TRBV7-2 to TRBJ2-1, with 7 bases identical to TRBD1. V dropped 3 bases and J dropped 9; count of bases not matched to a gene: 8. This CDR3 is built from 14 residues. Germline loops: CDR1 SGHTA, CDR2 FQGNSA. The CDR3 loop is CASSFKTGYLEQFF. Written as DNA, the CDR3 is TGTGCCAGCAGCTTTAAGACAGGGTATCTTGAGCAGTTCTTC.

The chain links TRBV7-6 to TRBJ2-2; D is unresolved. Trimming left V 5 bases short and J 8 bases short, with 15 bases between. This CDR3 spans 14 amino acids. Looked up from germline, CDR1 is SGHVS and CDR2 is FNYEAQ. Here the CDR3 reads CASSPRASRGELFF. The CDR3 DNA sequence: TGTGCCAGCAGCCCGCGAGCGAGTAGGGGGGAGCTGTTTTTT.

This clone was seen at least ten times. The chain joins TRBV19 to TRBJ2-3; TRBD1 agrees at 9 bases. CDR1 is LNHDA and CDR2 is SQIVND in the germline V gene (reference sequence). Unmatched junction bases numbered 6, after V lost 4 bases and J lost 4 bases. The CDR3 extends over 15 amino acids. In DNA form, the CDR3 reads TGTGCCAGTAGTACCCCGGGACAGGGTGCAGATACGCAGTATTTT. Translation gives CASSTPGQGADTQYF.

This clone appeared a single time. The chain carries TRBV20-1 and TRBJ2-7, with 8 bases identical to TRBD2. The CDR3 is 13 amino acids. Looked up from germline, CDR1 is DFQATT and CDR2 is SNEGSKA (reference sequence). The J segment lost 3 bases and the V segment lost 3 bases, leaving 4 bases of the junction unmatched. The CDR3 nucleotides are TGCAGTGCTAGTGGGACTAGGATCTACGAGCAGTACTTC. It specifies CSASGTRIYEQYF.

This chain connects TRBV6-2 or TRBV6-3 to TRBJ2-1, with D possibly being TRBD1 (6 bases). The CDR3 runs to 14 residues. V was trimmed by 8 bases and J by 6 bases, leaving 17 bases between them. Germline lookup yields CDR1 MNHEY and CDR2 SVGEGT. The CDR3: CASGLGTRANEQFF. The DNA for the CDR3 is TGTGCCAGCGGTTTGGGGACACGTGCCAATGAGCAGTTCTTC.

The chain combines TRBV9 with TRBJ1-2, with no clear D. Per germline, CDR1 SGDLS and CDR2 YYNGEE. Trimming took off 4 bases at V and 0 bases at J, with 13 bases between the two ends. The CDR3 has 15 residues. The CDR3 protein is CASSLRGWSNYGYTF. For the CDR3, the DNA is TGTGCCAGCAGCCTCCGGGGTTGGTCTAACTATGGCTACACCTTC.

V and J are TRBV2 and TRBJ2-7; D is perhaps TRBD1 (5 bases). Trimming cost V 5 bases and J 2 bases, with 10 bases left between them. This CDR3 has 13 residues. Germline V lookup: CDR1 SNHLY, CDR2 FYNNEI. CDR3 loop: CASSITGTYEQYF. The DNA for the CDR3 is TGTGCCAGCAGTATTACAGGCACCTACGAGCAGTACTTC.

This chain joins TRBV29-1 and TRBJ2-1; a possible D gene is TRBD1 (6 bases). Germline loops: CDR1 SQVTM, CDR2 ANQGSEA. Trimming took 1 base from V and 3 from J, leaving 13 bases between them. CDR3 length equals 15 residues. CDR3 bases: TGCAGCGTTGAAGTTGGGGAGACAGGCTACAATGAGCAGTTCTTC. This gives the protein CSVEVGETGYNEQFF.

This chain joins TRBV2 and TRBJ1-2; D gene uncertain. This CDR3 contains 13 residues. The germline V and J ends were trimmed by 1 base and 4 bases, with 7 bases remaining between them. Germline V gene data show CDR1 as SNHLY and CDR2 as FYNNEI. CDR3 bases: TGTGCCAGCAGTGAAGGACTTACCTATGGCTACACCTTC. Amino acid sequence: CASSEGLTYGYTF.

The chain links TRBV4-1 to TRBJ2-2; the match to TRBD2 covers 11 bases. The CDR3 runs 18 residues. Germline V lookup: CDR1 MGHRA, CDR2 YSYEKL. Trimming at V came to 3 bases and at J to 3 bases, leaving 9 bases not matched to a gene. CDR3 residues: CASSQGVTSGKDTGELFF. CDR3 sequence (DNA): TGCGCCAGCAGCCAGGGGGTGACTAGCGGGAAGGACACCGGGGAGCTGTTTTTT.

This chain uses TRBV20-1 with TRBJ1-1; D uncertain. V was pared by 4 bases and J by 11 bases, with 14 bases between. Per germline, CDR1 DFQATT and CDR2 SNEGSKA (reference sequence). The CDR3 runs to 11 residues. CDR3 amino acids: CSAKAASGAFF. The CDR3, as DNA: TGCAGTGCTAAAGCGGCCTCCGGGGCTTTCTTT.

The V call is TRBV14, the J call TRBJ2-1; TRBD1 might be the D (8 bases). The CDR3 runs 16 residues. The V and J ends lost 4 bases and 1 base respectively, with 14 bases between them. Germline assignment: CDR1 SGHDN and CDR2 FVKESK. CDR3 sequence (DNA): TGTGCCAGCAGCCGAGGACAGGGAGGGTCCTACAATGAGCAGTTCTTC. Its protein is CASSRGQGGSYNEQFF.

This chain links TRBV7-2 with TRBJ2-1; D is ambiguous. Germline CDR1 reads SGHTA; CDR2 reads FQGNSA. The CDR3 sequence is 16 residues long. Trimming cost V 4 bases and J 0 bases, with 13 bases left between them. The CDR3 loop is CASSYSVMSSYNEQFF. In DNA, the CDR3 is TGTGCCAGCAGCTACTCCGTGATGAGCTCCTACAATGAGCAGTTCTTC.

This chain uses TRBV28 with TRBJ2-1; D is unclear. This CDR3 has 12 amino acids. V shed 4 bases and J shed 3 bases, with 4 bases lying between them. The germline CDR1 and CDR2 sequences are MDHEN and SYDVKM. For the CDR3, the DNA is TGTGCCAGCAGTTCCGTCTACAATGAGCAGTTCTTC. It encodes CASSSVYNEQFF.

The CDR3 DNA reads TGTGCCAGCAGTTGGCCCCCAGGGGACAGGGGGTTCCCTTCTTACGAGCAGTACTTC. Translating it yields CASSWPPGDRGFPSYEQYF. The chain employs TRBV27 and TRBJ2-7, with TRBD1 matching 11 bases. This CDR3 comprises 19 residues. The J segment lost 4 bases and the V segment lost 4 bases, leaving 18 bases of the junction unmatched. Germline V gene lookup returns CDR1 MNHEY and CDR2 SMNVEV (reference sequence).

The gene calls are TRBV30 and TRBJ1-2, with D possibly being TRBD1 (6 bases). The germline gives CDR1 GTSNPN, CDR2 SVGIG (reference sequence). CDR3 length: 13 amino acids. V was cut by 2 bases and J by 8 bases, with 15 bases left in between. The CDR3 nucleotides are TGTGCCTGGAGTCTGTACAGGGAGTCCGGCTACACCTTC. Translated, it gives CAWSLYRESGYTF. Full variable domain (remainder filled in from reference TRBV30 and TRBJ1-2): SQTIHQWPATLVQPVGSPLSLECTVEGTSNPNLYWYRQAAGRGLQLLFYSVGIGQISSEVPQNLSASRPQDRQFILSSKKLLLSDSGFYLCAWSLYRESGYTFGSGTRLTVV.

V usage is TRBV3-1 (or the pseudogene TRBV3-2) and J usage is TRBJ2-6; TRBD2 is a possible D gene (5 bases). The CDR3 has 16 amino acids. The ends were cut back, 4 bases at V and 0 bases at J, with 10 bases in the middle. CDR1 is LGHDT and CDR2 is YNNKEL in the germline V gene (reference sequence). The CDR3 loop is CASSPPAGSGANVLTF. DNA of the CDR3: TGTGCCAGCAGCCCCCCCGCGGGCTCTGGGGCCAACGTCCTGACTTTC.

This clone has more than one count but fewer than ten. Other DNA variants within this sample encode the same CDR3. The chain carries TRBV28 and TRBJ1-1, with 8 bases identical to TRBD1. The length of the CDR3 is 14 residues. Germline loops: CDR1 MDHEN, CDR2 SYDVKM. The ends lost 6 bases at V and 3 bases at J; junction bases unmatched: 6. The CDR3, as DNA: TGTGCCAGCAGCCCAGGGGGCGCGGACACTGAAGCTTTCTTT. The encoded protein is CASSPGGADTEAFF.

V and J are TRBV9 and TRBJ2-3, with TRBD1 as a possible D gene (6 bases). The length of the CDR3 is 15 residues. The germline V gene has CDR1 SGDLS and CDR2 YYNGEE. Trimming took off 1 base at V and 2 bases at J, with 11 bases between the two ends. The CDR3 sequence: CASSVSGQLTDTQYF. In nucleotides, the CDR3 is TGTGCCAGCAGCGTAAGCGGACAGCTCACAGATACGCAGTATTTT. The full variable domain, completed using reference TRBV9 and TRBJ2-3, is DSGVTQTPKHLITATGQRVTLRCSPRSGDLSVYWYQQSLDQGLQFLIQYYNGEERAKGNILERFSAQQFPDLHSELNLSSLELGDSALYFCASSVSGQLTDTQYFGPGTRLTVL.

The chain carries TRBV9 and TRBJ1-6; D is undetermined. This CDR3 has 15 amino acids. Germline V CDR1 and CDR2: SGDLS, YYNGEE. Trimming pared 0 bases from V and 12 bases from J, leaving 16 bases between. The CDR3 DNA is TGTGCCAGCAGCGTAGAAACCGCCCTAAGAGGACCCCTCCACTTT. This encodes CASSVETALRGPLHF.

The CDR3 loop reads CASSDRGGTDTQYF. The CDR3 DNA reads as TGTGCCAGTAGTGACCGGGGGGGCACAGATACGCAGTATTTT. This sequence joins TRBV19 and TRBJ2-3, with 7 bases lining up with TRBD2. CDR1 and CDR2 (germline): LNHDA, SQIVND (reference sequence). CDR3 length: 14 amino acids. The ends lost 5 bases at V and 1 base at J; junction bases unmatched: 3.

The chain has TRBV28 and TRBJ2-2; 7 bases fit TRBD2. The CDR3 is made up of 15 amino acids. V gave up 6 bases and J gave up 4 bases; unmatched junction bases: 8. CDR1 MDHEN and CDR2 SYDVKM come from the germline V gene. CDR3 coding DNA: TGTGCCAGCAGCCCATGGGGGGAGGGCACCGGGGAGCTGTTTTTT. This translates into CASSPWGEGTGELFF.

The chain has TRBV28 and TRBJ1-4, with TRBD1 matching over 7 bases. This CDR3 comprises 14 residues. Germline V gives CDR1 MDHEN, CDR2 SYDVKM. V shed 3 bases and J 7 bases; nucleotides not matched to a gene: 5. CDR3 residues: CASSFKAGGEKLFF. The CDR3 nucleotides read TGTGCCAGCAGTTTTAAGGCAGGGGGTGAAAAACTGTTTTTT.

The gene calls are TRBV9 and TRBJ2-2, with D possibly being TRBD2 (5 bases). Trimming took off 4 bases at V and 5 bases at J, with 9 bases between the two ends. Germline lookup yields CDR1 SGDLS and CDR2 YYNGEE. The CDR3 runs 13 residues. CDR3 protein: CASSPTITGELFF. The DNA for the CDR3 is TGTGCCAGCAGCCCGACTATAACCGGGGAGCTGTTTTTT. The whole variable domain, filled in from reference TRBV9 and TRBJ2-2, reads DSGVTQTPKHLITATGQRVTLRCSPRSGDLSVYWYQQSLDQGLQFLIQYYNGEERAKGNILERFSAQQFPDLHSELNLSSLELGDSALYFCASSPTITGELFFGEGSRLTVL.

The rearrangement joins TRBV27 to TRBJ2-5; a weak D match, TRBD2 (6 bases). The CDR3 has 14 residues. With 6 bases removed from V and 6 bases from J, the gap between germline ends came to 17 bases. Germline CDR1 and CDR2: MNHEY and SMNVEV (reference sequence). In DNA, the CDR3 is TGTGCCAGCAGCCCCTTGTGGAGGGCGAAGACCCAGTACTTC. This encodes CASSPLWRAKTQYF.